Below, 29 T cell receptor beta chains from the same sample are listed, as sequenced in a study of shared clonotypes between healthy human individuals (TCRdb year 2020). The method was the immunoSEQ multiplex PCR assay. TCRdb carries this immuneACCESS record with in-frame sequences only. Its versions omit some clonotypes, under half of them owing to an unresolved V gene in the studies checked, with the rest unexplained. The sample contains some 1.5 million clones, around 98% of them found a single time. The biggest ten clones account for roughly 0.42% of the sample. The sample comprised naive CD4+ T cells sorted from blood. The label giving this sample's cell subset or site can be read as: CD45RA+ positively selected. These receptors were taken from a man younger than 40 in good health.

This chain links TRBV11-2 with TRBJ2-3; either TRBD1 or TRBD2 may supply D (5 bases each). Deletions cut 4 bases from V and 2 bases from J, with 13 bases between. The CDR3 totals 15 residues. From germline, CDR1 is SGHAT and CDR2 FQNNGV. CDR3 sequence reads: CASSSRGRDTDTQYF. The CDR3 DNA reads TGTGCCAGCAGCTCCCGGGGCCGTGACACAGATACGCAGTATTTT.

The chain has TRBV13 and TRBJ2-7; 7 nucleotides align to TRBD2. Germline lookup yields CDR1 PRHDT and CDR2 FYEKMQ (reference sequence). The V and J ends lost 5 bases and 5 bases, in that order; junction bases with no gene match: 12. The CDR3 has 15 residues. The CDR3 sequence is CASSRVYGRGDEQYF. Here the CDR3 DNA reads TGTGCCAGCAGCCGGGTGTATGGGAGGGGCGACGAGCAGTACTTC.

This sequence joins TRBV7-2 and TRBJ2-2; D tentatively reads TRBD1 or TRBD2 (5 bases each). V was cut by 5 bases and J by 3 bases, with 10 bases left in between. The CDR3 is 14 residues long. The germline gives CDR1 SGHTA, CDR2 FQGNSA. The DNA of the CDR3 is TGTGCCAGCAGCACCGGGACCTACACCGGGGAGCTGTTTTTT. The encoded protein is CASSTGTYTGELFF.

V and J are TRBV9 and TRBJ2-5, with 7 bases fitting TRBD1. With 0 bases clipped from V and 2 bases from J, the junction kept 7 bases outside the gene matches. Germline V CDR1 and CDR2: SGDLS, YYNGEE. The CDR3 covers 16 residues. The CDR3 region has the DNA TGTGCCAGCAGCGTAGGTCTAGGGACAGCGCAAGAGACCCAGTACTTC. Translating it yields CASSVGLGTAQETQYF.

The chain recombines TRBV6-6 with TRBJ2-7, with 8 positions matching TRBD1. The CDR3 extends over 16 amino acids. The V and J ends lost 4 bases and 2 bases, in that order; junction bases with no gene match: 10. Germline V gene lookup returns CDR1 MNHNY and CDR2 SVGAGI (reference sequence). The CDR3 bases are TGTGCCAGCAGTTCCTCCAGACAGGGGCGGACCTACGAGCAGTACTTC. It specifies CASSSSRQGRTYEQYF.

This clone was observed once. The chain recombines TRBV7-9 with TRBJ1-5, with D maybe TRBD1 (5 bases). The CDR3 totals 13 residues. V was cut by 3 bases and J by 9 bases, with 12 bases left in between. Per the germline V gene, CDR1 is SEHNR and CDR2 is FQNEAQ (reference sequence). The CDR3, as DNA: TGTGCCAGCAGCTTGGGACCGGCGGGGCCCCAGCATTTT. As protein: CASSLGPAGPQHF. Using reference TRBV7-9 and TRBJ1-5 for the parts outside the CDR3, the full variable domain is DTGVSQNPRHKITKRGQNVTFRCDPISEHNRLYWYRQTLGQGPEFLTYFQNEAQLEKSRLLSDRFSAERPKGSFSTLEIQRTEQGDSAMYLCASSLGPAGPQHFGDGTRLSIL.

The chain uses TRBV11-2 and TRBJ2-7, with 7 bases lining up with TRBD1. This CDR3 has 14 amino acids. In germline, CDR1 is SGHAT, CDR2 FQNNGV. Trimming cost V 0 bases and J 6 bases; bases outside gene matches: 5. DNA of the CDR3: TGTGCCAGCAGCTTAGATAGGGACAGAAGCGAGCAGTACTTC. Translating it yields CASSLDRDRSEQYF.

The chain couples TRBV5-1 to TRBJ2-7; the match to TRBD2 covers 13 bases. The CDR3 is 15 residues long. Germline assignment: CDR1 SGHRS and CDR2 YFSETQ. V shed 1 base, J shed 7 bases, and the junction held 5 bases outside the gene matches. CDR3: CASSLWLLAGGEQYF. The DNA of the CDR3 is TGCGCCAGCAGCTTGTGGTTACTAGCGGGAGGGGAGCAGTACTTC.

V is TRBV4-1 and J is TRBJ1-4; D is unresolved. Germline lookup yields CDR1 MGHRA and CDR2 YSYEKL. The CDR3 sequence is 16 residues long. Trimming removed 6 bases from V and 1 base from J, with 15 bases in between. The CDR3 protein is CASRHKLGLTNEKLFF. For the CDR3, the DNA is TGCGCCAGCAGGCACAAGTTAGGGTTAACTAATGAAAAACTGTTTTTT.

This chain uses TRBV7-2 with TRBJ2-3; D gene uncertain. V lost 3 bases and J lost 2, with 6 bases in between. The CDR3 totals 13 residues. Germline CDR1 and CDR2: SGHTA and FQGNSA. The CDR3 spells CASSLVVTDTQYF. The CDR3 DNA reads TGTGCCAGCAGCTTGGTGGTCACAGATACGCAGTATTTT.

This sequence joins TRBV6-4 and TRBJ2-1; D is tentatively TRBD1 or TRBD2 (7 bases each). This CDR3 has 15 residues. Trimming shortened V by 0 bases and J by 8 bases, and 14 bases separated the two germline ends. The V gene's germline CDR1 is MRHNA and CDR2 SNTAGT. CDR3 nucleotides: TGTGCCAGCAGTGACTCACGCGCAGGGGGGGATGAGCAGTTCTTC. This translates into CASSDSRAGGDEQFF.

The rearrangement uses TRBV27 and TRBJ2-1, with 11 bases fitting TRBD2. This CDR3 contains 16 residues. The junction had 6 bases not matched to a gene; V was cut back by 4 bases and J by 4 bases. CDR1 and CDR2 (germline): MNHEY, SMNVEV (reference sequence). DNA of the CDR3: TGTGCCAGCAGTTCACTAGCGGGAGTAGGTTACAATGAGCAGTTCTTC. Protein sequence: CASSSLAGVGYNEQFF.

The CDR3 sequence is CASSPEENSSFEGGELFF. The CDR3 DNA reads as TGTGCCAGCTCACCTGAGGAGAATAGCTCTTTCGAGGGCGGGGAGCTGTTTTTT. The chain uses TRBV18 and TRBJ2-2; possible D gene TRBD2, 5 bases. This CDR3 has 18 residues. V was clipped by 3 bases and J by 7 bases, with 24 bases between them. CDR1 and CDR2 from the germline V gene are KGHSH and LQKENI.

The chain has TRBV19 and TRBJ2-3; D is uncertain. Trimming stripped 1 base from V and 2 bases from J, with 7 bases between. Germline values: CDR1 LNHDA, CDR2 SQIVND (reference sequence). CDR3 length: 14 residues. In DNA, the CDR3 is TGTGCCAGTAGTATAGGTGCTATCACAGATACGCAGTATTTT. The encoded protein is CASSIGAITDTQYF. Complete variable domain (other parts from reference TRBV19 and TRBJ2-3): DGGITQSPKYLFRKEGQNVTLSCEQNLNHDAMYWYRQDPGQGLRLIYYSQIVNDFQKGDIAEGYSVSREKKESFPLTVTSAQKNPTAFYLCASSIGAITDTQYFGPGTRLTVL.

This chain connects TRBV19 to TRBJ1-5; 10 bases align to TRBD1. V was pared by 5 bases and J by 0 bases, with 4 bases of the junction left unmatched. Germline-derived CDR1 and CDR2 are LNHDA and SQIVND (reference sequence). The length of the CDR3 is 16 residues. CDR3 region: CASSPGTGASNQPQHF. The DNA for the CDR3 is TGTGCCAGTAGTCCCGGGACAGGGGCTAGCAATCAGCCCCAGCATTTT.

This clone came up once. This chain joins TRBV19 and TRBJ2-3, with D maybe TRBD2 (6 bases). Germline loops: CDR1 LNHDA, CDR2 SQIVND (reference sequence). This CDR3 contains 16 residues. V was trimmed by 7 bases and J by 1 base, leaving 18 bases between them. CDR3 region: CASTSSGVGGTDTQYF. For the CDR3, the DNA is TGTGCCAGTACCTCGTCGGGGGTAGGGGGCACAGATACGCAGTATTTT.

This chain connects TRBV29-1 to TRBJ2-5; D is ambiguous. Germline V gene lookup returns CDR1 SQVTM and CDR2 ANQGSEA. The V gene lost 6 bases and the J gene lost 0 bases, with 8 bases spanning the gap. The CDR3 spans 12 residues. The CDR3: CSVSRDQETQYF. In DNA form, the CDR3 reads TGCAGCGTGTCAAGGGACCAAGAGACCCAGTACTTC.

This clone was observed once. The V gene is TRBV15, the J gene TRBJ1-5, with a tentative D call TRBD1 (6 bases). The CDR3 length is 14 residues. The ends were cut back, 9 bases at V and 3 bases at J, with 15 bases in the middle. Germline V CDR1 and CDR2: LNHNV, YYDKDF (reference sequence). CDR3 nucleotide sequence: TGTGCCACACAGGGAAAAGGACTCAATCAGCCCCAGCATTTT. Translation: CATQGKGLNQPQHF. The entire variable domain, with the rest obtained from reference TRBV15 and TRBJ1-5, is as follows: DAMVIQNPRYQVTQFGKPVTLSCSQTLNHNVMYWYQQKSSQAPKLLFHYYDKDFNNEADTPDNFQSRRPNTSFCFLDIRSPGLGDTAMYLCATQGKGLNQPQHFGDGTRLSIL.

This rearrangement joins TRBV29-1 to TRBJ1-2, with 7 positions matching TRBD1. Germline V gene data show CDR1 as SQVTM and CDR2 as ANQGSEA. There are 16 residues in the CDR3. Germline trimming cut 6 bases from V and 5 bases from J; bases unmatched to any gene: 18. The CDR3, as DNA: TGCAGCGTGGCTAATTTCGGGACAGCGGAGGATTATGGCTACACCTTC. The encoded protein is CSVANFGTAEDYGYTF.

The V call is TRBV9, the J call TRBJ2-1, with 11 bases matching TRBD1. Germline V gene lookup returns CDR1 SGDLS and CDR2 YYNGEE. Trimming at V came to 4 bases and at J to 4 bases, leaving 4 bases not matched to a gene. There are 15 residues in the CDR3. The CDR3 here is CASSYGTGGYNEQFF. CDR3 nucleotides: TGTGCCAGCAGCTACGGGACAGGGGGGTACAATGAGCAGTTCTTC.

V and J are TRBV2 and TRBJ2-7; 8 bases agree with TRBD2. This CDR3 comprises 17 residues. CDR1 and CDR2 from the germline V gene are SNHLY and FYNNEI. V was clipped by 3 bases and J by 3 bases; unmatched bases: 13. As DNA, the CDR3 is TGTGCCAGCAGTGACCCCCGCGGCGGGAGGCTTCGCTACGAGCAGTACTTC. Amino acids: CASSDPRGGRLRYEQYF.

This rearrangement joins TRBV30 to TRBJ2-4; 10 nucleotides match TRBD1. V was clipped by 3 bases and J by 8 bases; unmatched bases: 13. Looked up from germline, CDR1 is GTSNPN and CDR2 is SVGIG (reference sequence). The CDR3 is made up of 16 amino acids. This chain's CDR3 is CAWSPDRGTLKDIQYF. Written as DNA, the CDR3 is TGTGCCTGGAGCCCGGACAGGGGGACCCTAAAAGACATTCAGTACTTC.

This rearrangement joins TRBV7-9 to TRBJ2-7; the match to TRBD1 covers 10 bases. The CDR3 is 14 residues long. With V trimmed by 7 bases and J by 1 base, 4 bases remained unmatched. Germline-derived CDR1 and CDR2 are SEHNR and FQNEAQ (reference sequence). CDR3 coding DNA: TGTGCCAGCACGGGGACAGGGGCGTCCTACGAGCAGTACTTC. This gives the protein CASTGTGASYEQYF.

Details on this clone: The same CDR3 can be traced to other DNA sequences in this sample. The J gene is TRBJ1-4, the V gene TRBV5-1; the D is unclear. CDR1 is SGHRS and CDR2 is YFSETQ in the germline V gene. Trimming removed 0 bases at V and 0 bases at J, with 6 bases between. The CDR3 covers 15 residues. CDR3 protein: CASSLVAATNEKLFF. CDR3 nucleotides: TGCGCCAGCAGCTTGGTAGCCGCAACTAATGAAAAACTGTTTTTT.

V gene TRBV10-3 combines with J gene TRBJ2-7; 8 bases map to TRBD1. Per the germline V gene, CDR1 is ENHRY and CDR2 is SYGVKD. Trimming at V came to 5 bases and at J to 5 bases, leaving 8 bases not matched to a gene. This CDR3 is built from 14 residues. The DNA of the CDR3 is TGTGCCATCAGTAGGACAGGGATCGGTCACGAGCAGTACTTC. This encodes CAISRTGIGHEQYF.

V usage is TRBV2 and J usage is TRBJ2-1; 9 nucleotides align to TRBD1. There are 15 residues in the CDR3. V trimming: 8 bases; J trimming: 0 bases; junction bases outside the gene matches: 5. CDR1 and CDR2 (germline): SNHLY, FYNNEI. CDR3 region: CASGGDRVSYNEQFF. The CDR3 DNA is TGTGCCAGCGGGGGGGACAGGGTCTCCTACAATGAGCAGTTCTTC.

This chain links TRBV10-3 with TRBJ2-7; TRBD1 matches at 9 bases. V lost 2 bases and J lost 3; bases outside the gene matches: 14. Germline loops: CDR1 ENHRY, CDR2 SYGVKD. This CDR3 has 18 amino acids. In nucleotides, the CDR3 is TGTGCCATCAGTGAGAACGCCCCGGGACAGGGCCCAATCTACGAGCAGTACTTC. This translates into CAISENAPGQGPIYEQYF.

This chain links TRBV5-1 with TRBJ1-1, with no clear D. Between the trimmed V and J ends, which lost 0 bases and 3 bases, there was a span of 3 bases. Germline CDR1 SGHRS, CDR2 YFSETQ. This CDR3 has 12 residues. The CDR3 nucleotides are TGCGCCAGCAGCTTGGTTGACACTGAAGCTTTCTTT. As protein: CASSLVDTEAFF.

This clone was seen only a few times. The CDR3, as DNA: TGTGCCAGAAGCAGGGAGGGGCAGAACACTGAAGCTTTCTTT. This sequence encodes CARSREGQNTEAFF. V and J are TRBV5-3 and TRBJ1-1; D may be TRBD1 (5 bases). TRBV5-3 is assigned to the ORF class and has an uncertain function. The V end lost 4 bases, the J end lost 1 base, and 11 bases lay between the germline ends. The CDR3 sequence is 14 residues long.